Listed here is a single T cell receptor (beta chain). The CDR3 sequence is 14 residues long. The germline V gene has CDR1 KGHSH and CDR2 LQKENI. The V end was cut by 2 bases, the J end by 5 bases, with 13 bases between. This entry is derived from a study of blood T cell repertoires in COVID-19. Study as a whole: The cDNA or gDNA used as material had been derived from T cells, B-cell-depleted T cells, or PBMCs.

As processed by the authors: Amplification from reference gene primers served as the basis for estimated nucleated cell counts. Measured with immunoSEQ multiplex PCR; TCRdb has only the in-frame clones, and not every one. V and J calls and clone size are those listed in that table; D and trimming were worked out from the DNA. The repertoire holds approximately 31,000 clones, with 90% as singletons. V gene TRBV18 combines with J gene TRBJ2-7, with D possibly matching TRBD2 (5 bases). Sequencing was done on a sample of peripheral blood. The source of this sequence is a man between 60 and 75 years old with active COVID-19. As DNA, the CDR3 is TGTGCCAGCTCACCAAGGGAAGGTAGCGACGAGCAGTACTTC. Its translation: CASSPREGSDEQYF.